This TCR beta chain was captured by sequencing in a study of blood T cell repertoires in COVID-19. Study summary: Italy, Spain and the United States were the sources of the convalescent and acute COVID-19 samples. Sources were T cells, B-cell-depleted T cells, or PBMCs; the material itself was cDNA or gDNA.

Assay: immunoSEQ multiplex PCR; the TCRdb copy retains only in-frame clones and omits some. Of 130,000 to 150,000 clones listed, around nine tenths are singletons. In its sample, this clone was seen a few times. CDR1 and CDR2 (germline): SGHAT, FQNNGV. The V gene end was trimmed by 4 bases and the J gene end by 13 bases; junction bases not matched to a gene: 19. The CDR3 totals 18 residues. The sequence was collected from a human donor in a cohort sampled during active COVID-19. The chain joins TRBV11-2 to TRBJ2-2, with TRBD2 identical over 12 bases. Sequenced sample: peripheral blood. The CDR3 is CASSSRHLTSGGYRRLFF. CDR3 bases: TGTGCCAGCAGCTCCCGGCACCTAACTAGCGGGGGGTACCGGAGGCTGTTTTTT. The full variable domain, with the rest looked up from reference TRBV11-2 and TRBJ2-2, is EAGVAQSPRYKIIEKRQSVAFWCNPISGHATLYWYQQILGQGPKLLIQFQNNGVVDDSQLPKDRFSAERLKGVDSTLKIQPAKLEDSAVYLCASSSRHLTSGGYRRLFFGEGSRLTVL.